This is a list of T cell receptor beta chains from one sample in a study of shared clonotypes between healthy human individuals. The method was immunoSEQ multiplex PCR; TCRdb's version includes in-frame clones alone and lacks a portion of them. The sample has some 2,500,000 clones, around 93% seen once. Source material: naive CD4+ T cells from PBMCs. These receptors came from a young man in good health. Some clones in this sample may be carry-over from other donors' samples. The CDR3 runs from the conserved cysteine through the conserved F or W. Fields, in order: V gene, D gene, J gene, CDR3 protein, CDR3 DNA. D genes are given only for firm matches.

TRBV28,.,TRBJ2-5,CASSLVHETQYF,TGTGCCAGCAGTTTGGTACACGAGACCCAGTACTTC
TRBV9,TRBD1,TRBJ1-3,CASSSTGGKSGNTIYF,TGTGCCAGCAGCTCGACAGGGGGTAAATCTGGAAACACCATATATTTT
TRBV9,.,TRBJ1-1,CASKGNTEAFF,TGTGCCAGCAAAGGGAACACTGAAGCTTTCTTT
TRBV6-4,.,TRBJ2-3,CASSDSRGGTDTQYF,TGTGCCAGCAGTGACTCTAGGGGTGGCACAGATACGCAGTATTTT
TRBV7-9,TRBD1,TRBJ2-5,CASSSRTGRETQYF,TGTGCCAGCAGCTCCAGGACAGGGAGAGAGACCCAGTACTTC
TRBV15,TRBD2,TRBJ2-1,CATSGLVDEQFF,TGTGCCACCAGCGGACTAGTCGATGAGCAGTTCTTC
TRBV9,TRBD2,TRBJ2-1,CASSGGLAGVYEQFF,TGTGCCAGCAGCGGGGGACTAGCGGGAGTATATGAGCAGTTCTTC
TRBV7-9,TRBD1,TRBJ1-2,CASSLNRGTDYGYTF,TGTGCCAGCAGCCTGAACAGGGGGACGGACTATGGCTACACCTTC
TRBV5-1,TRBD2,TRBJ2-1,CASSPVAGGSGNEQFF,TGCGCCAGCAGCCCCGTAGCGGGAGGAAGCGGTAATGAGCAGTTCTTC
TRBV18,TRBD1,TRBJ1-5,CASSPGTGGNQPQHF,TGTGCCAGCTCACCAGGGACAGGGGGAAATCAGCCCCAGCATTTT
TRBV6-1,TRBD2,TRBJ2-3,CASSVREGTDTQYF,TGTGCCAGCAGTGTCCGGGAGGGCACAGATACGCAGTATTTT
TRBV6-1,TRBD1,TRBJ1-1,CASSEAGTGFWNTEAFF,TGTGCCAGCAGTGAAGCTGGGACAGGGTTTTGGAACACTGAAGCTTTCTTT
TRBV28,.,TRBJ1-1,CASSGGKVNTEAFF,TGTGCCAGCAGCGGGGGGAAGGTGAACACTGAAGCTTTCTTT
TRBV27,TRBD2,TRBJ2-1,CASSTRGLAGAYNEQFF,TGTGCCAGCAGTACCCGAGGACTAGCGGGAGCTTACAATGAGCAGTTCTTC
TRBV19,.,TRBJ2-1,CASSRGTYNEQFF,TGTGCCAGTAGTAGGGGCACGTACAATGAGCAGTTCTTC
TRBV7-9,TRBD1,TRBJ1-4,CASSLMGDREYEKLFF,TGTGCCAGCAGCTTAATGGGGGACAGGGAATACGAAAAACTGTTTTTT
TRBV7-9,.,TRBJ2-3,CASSFRGPDTQYF,TGTGCCAGCAGCTTTAGGGGTCCAGATACGCAGTATTTT